This T cell receptor beta chain derives from a study of blood T cells in healthy people across ages (dated by TCRdb to about 2015). Looking at the study overall: Template switching captured roughly one uniquely barcoded TCR beta cDNA molecule per two T cells in model experiments. To track age-related changes in TCR beta repertoire diversity, the study relied on deep sequencing normalized with unique cDNA molecular identifiers. Donors were grouped into four age groups: young (average roughly 16 years), middle-aged (approximately 41), aged (about 60) and long-lived (roughly 80). Two additional independent replicas of 1 million unique cDNA reads from the same blood draw were analyzed for two donors (one aged 18 to 30 and one aged 80 or older). Overall study outcomes, separate from this receptor: The percentage of naive T cells measured by flow cytometry correlated strongly with observed TCR beta diversity. Since profiling was done on bulk unsorted PBMCs, naive and antigen-experienced compartments could not be conclusively compared. As age increased, observed TCR beta diversity per million T cells dropped in a roughly linear way, and a significant reduction was already evident by age 40. Estimates of total diversity based on one million sequenced T cells were regarded as lower bounds and as underestimates. Because the CMV infection status of the donors was unknown, age-related changes in expanded clonotypes may potentially have been confounded. Compared with the aged group, more naive CD4+ T cells, fewer expanded clones and increased TCR diversity were shown by the long-lived group, suggesting age selection.

With regard to this clonotype: Its antigen remains undetermined. The input lacks base qualities; no much larger clone sits a single base away.

Based on the germline V gene, the CDR1 and CDR2 sequences are ENHRY and SYGVKD. Trimming at the junction amounts to 6 bases on V and 1 base on J, and the germline ends lie 12 bases apart. The CDR3 runs 14 residues from the cysteine to the phenylalanine. Only the CDR3 portion is preserved as DNA: 42 bases, with reading frame beginning at the first base. Receptor amplification or capture employed 5' RACE. The sequencer was an Illumina HiSeq 2500. A second PCR of about 7 to 12 cycles was run with a J-beta primer mix and a sample-barcoded 5' primer. A unique molecular identifier was introduced onto each TCR beta cDNA molecule by a template-switch 5' adaptor carrying 12 random nucleotides. At least 2.5 million CDR3-containing paired-end reads were obtained from each sample. All of the RNA was converted into first-strand cDNA using the Mint cDNA synthesis kit, with a TRBC-specific oligonucleotide serving as the primer. After uracil-DNA glycosylase treatment, a first 18-cycle PCR used universal primers M1SS and BC2_uni_R on all cDNA. In the authors' own workflow: For normalization, 1 million high-quality reads, each with a distinct molecular identifier, were randomly selected from each sample. Instead of being binned into consensus sequences, reads that shared molecular identifiers were thrown out. MiTCR, set to a Q25 quality threshold and the strictest error-elimination algorithm, was used for CDR3 identification, clonotype clustering and error correction. A nonparametric unseen species model with Euler transformation was used to estimate lower-bound total TCR beta diversity. TCRdb itself trimmed the public reads at Q25 with fastp, ran MiXCR and retained productive beta chains. Each CDR3 protein appears once, grouped with its most common genes and DNA. TCRdb's processing, not the authors' own work, is the source of the V and J calls. The sample contains fewer than 1,200,000 distinct CDR3 sequences, roughly 24% of them found a single time. Around 0.75% of the sample is taken by the ten largest.

Donors were around 37 systemically healthy Caucasian individuals from Russia aged roughly 6 to 95 years. Ten milliliters of peripheral blood were drawn from each donor into EDTA-treated Vacutainer tubes. Ficoll-Paque density-gradient centrifugation was used to isolate PBMCs, with at least 7 million per sample. Total RNA, at least 6 micrograms per sample, was extracted from PBMCs with Trizol reagent. The percentages of naive CD45RAhigh/CD27high T cells were determined by flow cytometry on a PBMC aliquot from every donor. This sample also belongs to another study, concerning T cells of mothers and their children. From that second study: Nine systemically healthy Caucasian individuals served as donors, namely three mothers together with their six children. cDNA synthesis used all of the extracted RNA, with 1.5 ug of RNA in each 15 ul reaction. In the second PCR, sample barcodes and 2-4 random nucleotides were introduced via the M1S primer. Each mother yielded over 9.5 million TCR beta CDR3 reads and each child 3 million to 3.5 million reads. Thymic selection shapes the output of TCR recombination in a similar way in related and unrelated pairs, and inherited differences have a minor effect. Normalized repertoire overlap in related mother-child pairs was always slightly higher than in unrelated mother-child pairs, but the difference was never significant. No persistent microchimeric T cell clones were detected, at a sensitivity of 80 to 100 clones per million clonotypes. To look for features that set related mother-child pairs apart from unrelated individuals, the researchers ran deep NGS to compare the TCR beta repertoires of mothers and children. Mothers averaged approximately 41 +/- 4 years of age and children averaged around 10 +/- 4 years. After adapter ligation was performed with NEBNext reagents, the libraries were sequenced on an Illumina HiSeq 2000 with 100+100 nt paired-end reads. To avoid cross-contamination, the mother libraries and the child libraries were prepared a month apart and sequenced in separate runs. Between about 500,000 and 2,100,000 distinct TCR beta clonotypes were identified per donor. Naive TCR beta clonotypes were estimated from low-frequency clonotypes matched to each donor's FACS-determined naive share, without sorting.

The TCR originated in a girl between 2 and 10 years old in good health. Source material: blood. Rearrangement joined TRBV10-3 to TRBJ2-5; the D gene assignment is ambiguous. At the DNA level, the sequence is TGTGCCATCAGCCCCGCGGTAGCCCAAGAGACCCAGTACTTC. It translates to CAISPAVAQETQYF.